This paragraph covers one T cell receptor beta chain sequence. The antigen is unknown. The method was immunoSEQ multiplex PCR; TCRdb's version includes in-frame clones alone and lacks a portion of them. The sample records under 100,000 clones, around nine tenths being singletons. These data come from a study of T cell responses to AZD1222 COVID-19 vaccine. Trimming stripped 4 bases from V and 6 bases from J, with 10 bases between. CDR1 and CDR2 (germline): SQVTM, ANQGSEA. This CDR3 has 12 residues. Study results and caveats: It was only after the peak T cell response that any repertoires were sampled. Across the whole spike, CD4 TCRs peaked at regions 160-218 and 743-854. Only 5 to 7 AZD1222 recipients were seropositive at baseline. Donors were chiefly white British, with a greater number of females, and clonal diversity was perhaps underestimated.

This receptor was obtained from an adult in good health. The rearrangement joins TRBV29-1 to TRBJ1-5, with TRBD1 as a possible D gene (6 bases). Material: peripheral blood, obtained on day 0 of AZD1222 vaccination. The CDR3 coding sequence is TGCAGCGTTGGACAGGCAGGTCAGCCCCAGCATTTT. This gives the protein CSVGQAGQPQHF.